This T cell receptor beta chain was sequenced for a study of Ad26.COV2.S vaccination and SARS-CoV-2 variants. Study in general: Among those in the COV1001 Ad26.COV2.S trial arm was the donor.

Documented treatment: around 19 received Ad26.COV2.S at low or high dose, single or two shots; a few received placebo; per-sample allocation not given. On day 63 after the first injection, vaccine and placebo recipients gave samples. Assay used: immunoSEQ multiplex PCR; TCRdb lists only in-frame clones, some missing. Of roughly 700,000 clones listed, about 89% are singletons. Regarding the study as a whole: In TCR breadth and depth analyses, total T cell responses may have been underestimated. Individuals receiving vaccine had higher spike-specific TCR breadth than placebo recipients did. Breadth of non-spike TCRs did not differ between vaccinees and placebo recipients.

About this clone: What it recognizes is unknown.

The V gene end was trimmed by 7 bases and the J gene end by 0 bases; junction bases not matched to a gene: 4. There are 14 residues in the CDR3. Germline loops: CDR1 MNHEY, CDR2 SVGAGI. Sequenced material: peripheral blood, taken in a trial of Ad26.COV2.S vaccine versus placebo. The receptor was isolated from a person between 18 and 59 years old who received the Ad26.COV2.S COVID-19 vaccine or a placebo. The rearrangement joins TRBV6-5 to TRBJ1-2, with 8 bases identical to TRBD1. The CDR3 DNA sequence: TGTGCCAGCACCCGGGACAGGTCTAACTATGGCTACACCTTC. It is translated as CASTRDRSNYGYTF.